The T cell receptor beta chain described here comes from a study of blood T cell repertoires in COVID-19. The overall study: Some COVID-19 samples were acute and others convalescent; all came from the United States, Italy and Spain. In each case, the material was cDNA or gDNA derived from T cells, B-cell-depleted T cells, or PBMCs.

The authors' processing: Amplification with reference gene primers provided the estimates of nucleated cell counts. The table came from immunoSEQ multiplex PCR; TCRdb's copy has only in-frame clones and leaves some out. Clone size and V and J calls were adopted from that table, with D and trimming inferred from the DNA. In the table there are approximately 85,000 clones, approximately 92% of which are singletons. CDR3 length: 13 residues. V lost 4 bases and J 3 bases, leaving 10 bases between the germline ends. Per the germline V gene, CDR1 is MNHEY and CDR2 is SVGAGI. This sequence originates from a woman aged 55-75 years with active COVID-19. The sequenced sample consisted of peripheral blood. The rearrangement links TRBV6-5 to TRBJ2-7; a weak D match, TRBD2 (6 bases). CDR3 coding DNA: TGTGCCAGCAGTTTTCAGGAGGGCTACGAGCAGTACTTC. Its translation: CASSFQEGYEQYF.